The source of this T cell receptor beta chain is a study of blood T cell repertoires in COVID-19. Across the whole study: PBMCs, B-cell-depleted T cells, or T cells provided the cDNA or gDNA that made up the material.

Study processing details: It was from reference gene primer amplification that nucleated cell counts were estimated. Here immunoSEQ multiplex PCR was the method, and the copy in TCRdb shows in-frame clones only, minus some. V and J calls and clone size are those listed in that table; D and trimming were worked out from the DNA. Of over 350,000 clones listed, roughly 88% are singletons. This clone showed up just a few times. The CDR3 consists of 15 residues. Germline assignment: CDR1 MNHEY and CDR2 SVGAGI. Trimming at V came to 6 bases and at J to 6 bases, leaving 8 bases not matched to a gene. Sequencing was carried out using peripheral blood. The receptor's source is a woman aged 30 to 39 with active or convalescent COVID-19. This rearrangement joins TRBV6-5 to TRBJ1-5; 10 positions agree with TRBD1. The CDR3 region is CASSRDRGSRQPQHF. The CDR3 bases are TGTGCCAGCAGCCGGGACAGGGGATCGCGTCAGCCCCAGCATTTT.